This T cell receptor (beta chain) was profiled in a study of graft-versus-host responses after intestinal transplantation. Notes on this clone: Its cognate antigen is unknown.

The CDR3 is 12 amino acids. V lost 2 bases and J 4 bases, leaving 9 bases between the germline ends. Germline V gives CDR1 GTSNPN, CDR2 SVGIG (reference sequence). This table comes from immunoSEQ multiplex PCR, and its TCRdb copy is limited to in-frame clones, with some not included. The sample records over 70,000 clones, around 83% being singletons. The sample was unstimulated CD8+ T cells sorted from spleen or lymph node cells, taken before intestinal transplant. The sequence derives from a human donor who received an intestinal transplant. The chain is built from TRBV30 and TRBJ2-7, with unresolved D. The CDR3 nucleotides are TGTGCCTGGAGTTACAGCGAATACGAGCAGTACTTC. It translates to CAWSYSEYEQYF.